Sequencing of this T cell receptor (beta chain) was carried out in a study of T cell repertoires in cytomegalovirus infection (dated by TCRdb to between 2019 and 2020). Study-wide context: Because public TCR beta signatures pointed to carriage of CMV infection together with the matching HLA type, the HLA type of each donor mattered for the analysis.

Remarks on this clonotype: It has no known antigen specificity. Base qualities are not recorded, but no much larger clone differs from it by a single base.

The CDR3 runs 16 amino acids, cysteine and phenylalanine included. Only CDR3 DNA is held: 48 bases, read in frame from base 1. The V and J ends are trimmed by 2 bases and 6 bases, leaving 17 bases between them. Instrument on record: Illumina HiSeq 1500. Using fastp at Q25 and MiXCR, TCRdb reprocessed the public reads and kept productive beta chains. Rows merge per CDR3 protein into single entries with the most common DNA and genes. Present in this sample are around 740,000 distinct CDR3 sequences, approximately 40% of which were seen just once. The biggest ten clones account for 2.5% to 3% of the sample. Study-wide findings and limitations: In the ex vivo response, HLA-C-restricted CMV-specific TCR beta clonotypes were dominant, and in two of eight donors the single most frequent clonotype came from this HLA-C-restricted group. Cumulative frequency of public TCR beta family members discriminated carriers of CMV infection plus the relevant HLA type in this cohort and an independent approximately 350-donor cohort.

The sequenced sample was PBMCs. The receptor's source is a human donor in good health (CMV status not recorded). Some clones in this sample may be carry-over from other donors' samples. The V and J genes are TRBV12-3 or TRBV12-4 and TRBJ1-3; a confident D gene designation cannot be given. The nucleotide sequence is TGTGCCAGCAGTTTAATAGTGGATCAGGAGGAAAACACCATATATTTT. This yields the protein CASSLIVDQEENTIYF.